The following is a T cell receptor (beta chain) sequence with its context. The antigen is unknown. The protocol was immunoSEQ multiplex PCR, while the TCRdb copy is restricted to in-frame clones and leaves out a portion. The sample consists of some 90,000 clones, about 87% of them appearing once. CDR3 length equals 14 residues. Germline V CDR1 and CDR2: SGHNT, YYREEE (reference sequence). V shed 4 bases, J shed 4 bases, and the junction held 8 bases outside the gene matches. This sample is drawn from a study of OX40 agonist ivuxolimab in advanced cancers. The study, taken as a whole, reports: CD4+ and CD8+ blood T cells expanded clonally by week 6 at 0.1 to 3.0 mg/kg.

Patients were ineligible given autoimmune disease history or systemic immunosuppression. The V and J genes are TRBV5-4 and TRBJ2-7; 7 bases line up with TRBD2. The sequence derives from an adult with an advanced solid tumor such as melanoma, head and neck, liver or kidney cancer. Sequences were derived from CD4+ or CD8+ T cells sorted from blood, sampled in a trial of the OX40 agonist ivuxolimab. Written as DNA, the CDR3 is TGTGCCAGCAGCCTCGAGCGGGACGGGTACGAGCAGTACGTC. It encodes CASSLERDGYEQYV.